This T cell receptor beta chain was obtained from a study of blood T cell repertoires in COVID-19. Study-wide context: Donors in the United States, Italy and Spain gave samples during acute or convalescent COVID-19. T cells, B-cell-depleted T cells, or PBMCs provided the cDNA or gDNA that served as material.

As originally analysed: Amplified reference gene primers provided the basis for estimating nucleated cell counts. This table comes from immunoSEQ multiplex PCR, and its TCRdb copy is limited to in-frame clones, with some not included. Clone size and the V and J calls come from that table; the DNA yielded D and trimming. The sample holds fewer than 250,000 clones, approximately 86% seen once. The CDR3 covers 14 residues. CDR1 and CDR2 (germline): SGHRS, YFSETQ. Between the trimmed V and J ends, which lost 4 bases and 1 base, there was a span of 11 bases. Source material: peripheral blood. This sequence was found in a woman aged 60 to 75 with active or convalescent COVID-19. The chain employs TRBV5-1 and TRBJ1-2; D is possibly TRBD1 (5 bases). This CDR3 reads CASSPIGGNYGYTF. CDR3 DNA sequence: TGCGCCAGCAGCCCGATCGGGGGTAACTATGGCTACACCTTC.